This TCR beta chain came from a study of blood T cell repertoires in COVID-19 (dated by TCRdb to about 2020). In terms of the full investigation: Samples from collaborators originated in the United States, Italy and Spain and spanned both the acute and convalescent phases of COVID-19. The sample metadata nearly always contained a de-identified subject ID, COVID-19 status, age in years and sex. The material from the prospective study consisted of cDNA or gDNA derived from T cells, B-cell-depleted T cells, or PBMCs. The repertoires were made available in a free public database intended to serve as a resource for research on the immune response to SARS-CoV-2. Where available, HLA class I and class II types were obtained from metadata supplied by the sample provider rather than from assay-based typing. The samples were drawn from the first 160 participants of the ongoing ImmuneRACE study and from 1,254 subjects provided by 6 global collaborators. The dataset comprised deeply sampled blood TCRbeta repertoires from subjects exposed to, actively infected with, or recovered from COVID-19.

Each collaborating institution followed its own protocols to collect whole blood in K2EDTA tubes. For TCRbeta analysis, collaborator samples were shipped as frozen whole blood, as isolated PBMCs, or as DNA extracted from either sample type. Taken from cysteine to phenylalanine, the CDR3 has 14 residues. Solely the CDR3 DNA is kept, with 42 bases framed from the first base. CDR1 is given as LNHDA and CDR2 as SQIVND, both from the germline V gene (reference sequence). V and J are trimmed by 1 base and 8 bases, and the gene matches miss 4 bases of the junction. Study-wide conclusions, independent of this receptor: How much clinical and demographic metadata was included differed by source and by participant, and the metadata was provided uncurated.

TCRbeta CDR3 regions were amplified from genomic DNA by means of the immunoSEQ Assay, a bias-controlled multiplex PCR. Concerning the study's data processing: Within the assay, amplification of reference gene primers was used to estimate how many nucleated cells each sample contained. To quantify the absolute abundance of each unique TCRbeta CDR3 rearrangement, sequence reads were collapsed and filtered. For each sample, productive Simpson clonality was calculated by taking the square root of Simpson's diversity index across productive rearrangements. The clones in this table, taken by TCRdb from immuneACCESS, are in-frame only. Not every clone is retained; where verified, under half of the shortfall comes from an unresolved V gene, and the cause of the rest is unknown. The V and J calls and the clone size are those of that table, but D and trimming were determined from the DNA. The table for this sample lists about 170,000 clones; more than 70% of them were counted only once. 12% to 15% of the sample belongs to the ten largest clones.

Concerning this clone: What antigen it recognizes has not been identified. The sample holds no much larger clone one base away, and base qualities are not on file.

Specimen: peripheral blood. The TCR comes from a man aged 18 to 29 with active or convalescent COVID-19. The rearrangement combines TRBV19 with TRBJ2-1, and TRBD2 matches 8 of the central bases. In nucleotides, the sequence is TGTGCCAGTAGTATAGTGAGCGGGAGTCATGAGCAGTTCTTC. It encodes CASSIVSGSHEQFF.